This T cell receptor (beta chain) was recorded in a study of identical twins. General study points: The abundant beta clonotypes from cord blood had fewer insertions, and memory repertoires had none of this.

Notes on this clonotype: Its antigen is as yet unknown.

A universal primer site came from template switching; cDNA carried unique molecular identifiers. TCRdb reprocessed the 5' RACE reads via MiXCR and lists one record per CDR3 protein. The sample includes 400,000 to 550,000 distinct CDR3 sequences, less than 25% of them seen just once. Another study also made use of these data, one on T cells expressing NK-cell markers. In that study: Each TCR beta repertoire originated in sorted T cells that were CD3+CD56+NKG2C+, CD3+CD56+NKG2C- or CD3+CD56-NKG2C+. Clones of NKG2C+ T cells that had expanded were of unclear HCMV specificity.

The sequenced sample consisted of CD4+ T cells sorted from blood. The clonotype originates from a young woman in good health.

The CDR3 DNA sequence: TGTGCCAGCTCACCTGTGGACAGTGATTACTCTGGGGCCAACGTCCTGACTTTC. Its protein product is CASSPVDSDYSGANVLTF. The chain couples TRBV18 to TRBJ2-6; D may be TRBD1 (6 bases). The CDR3 has 18 residues. Germline V gives CDR1 KGHSH, CDR2 LQKENI. Trimming pared 3 bases from V and 0 bases from J, leaving 15 bases between.